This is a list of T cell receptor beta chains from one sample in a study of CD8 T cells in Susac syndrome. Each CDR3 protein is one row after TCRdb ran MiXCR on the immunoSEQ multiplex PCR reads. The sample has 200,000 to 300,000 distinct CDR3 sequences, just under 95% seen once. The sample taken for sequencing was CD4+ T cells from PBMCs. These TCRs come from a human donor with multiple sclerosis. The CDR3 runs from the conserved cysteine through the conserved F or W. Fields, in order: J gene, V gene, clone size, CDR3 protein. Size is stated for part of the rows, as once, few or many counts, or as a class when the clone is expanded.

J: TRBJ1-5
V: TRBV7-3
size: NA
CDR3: CASGGDKQPQHF

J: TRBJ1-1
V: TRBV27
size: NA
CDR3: CASSGGGRGNTEAFF

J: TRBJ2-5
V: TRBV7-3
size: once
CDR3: CASSASGYRETQYF

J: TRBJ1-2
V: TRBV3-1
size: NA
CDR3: CASSQFPTTPNYGYTF

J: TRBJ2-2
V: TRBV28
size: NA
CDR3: CASSLSGALNTGELFF

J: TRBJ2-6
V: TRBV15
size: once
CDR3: CATSRDRISGANVLTF

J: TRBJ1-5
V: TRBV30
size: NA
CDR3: CAWSETYSNQPQHF

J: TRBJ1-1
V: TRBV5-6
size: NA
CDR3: CASSLGGRGAEAFF

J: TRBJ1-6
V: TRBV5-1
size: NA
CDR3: CASSPRTDYNSPLHF

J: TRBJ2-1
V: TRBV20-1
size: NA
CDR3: CSAPTPPSYNEQFF

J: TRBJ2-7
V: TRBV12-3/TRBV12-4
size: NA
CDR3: CASRARESAYEQYF

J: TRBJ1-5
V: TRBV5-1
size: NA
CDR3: CASSSGTGQGSTGNQPQHF

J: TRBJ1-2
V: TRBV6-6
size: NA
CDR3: CASFWEGRSGYTF

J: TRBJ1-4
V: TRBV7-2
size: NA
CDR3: CATQRRPGPNERLFF

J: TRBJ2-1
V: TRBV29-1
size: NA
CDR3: CSVDGDPLYEQFF

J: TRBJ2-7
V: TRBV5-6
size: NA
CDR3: CASSSRPDSSYEQYF

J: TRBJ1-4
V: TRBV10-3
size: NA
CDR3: CAIRGRNNEKLFF

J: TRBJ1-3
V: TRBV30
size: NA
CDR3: CAWSGRLYYSGNTIYF

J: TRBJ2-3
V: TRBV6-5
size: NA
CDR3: CASTRRGSPDTQYF

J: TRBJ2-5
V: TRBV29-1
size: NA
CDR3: CSVEKGRVYQETQYF

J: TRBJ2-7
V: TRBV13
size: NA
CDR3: CASSHDTYEQYF

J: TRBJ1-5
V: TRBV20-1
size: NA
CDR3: CSASKWGDSNQPQHF

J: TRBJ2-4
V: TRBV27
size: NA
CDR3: CASSLTDSRAIQYF

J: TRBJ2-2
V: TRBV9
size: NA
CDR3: CASSIRQGSGSGTGELFF

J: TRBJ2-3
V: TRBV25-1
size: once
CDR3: CASSDLKLAASTDTQYF

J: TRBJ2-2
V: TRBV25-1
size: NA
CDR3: CASREVGELFF

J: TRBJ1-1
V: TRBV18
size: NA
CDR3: CASSPSPMNTEAFF

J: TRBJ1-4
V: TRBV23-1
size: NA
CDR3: CASSQSDDATNEKLFF

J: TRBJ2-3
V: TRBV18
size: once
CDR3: CASSPGLAGGPDTQYF

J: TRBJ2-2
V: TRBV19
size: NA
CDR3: CASRTGNTGELFF

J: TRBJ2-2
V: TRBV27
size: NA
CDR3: CASSSIDTGELFF

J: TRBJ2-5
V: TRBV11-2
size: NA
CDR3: CASSLSVGLGETQYF

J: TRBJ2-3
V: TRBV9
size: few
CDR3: CASSPPSSTDTQYF

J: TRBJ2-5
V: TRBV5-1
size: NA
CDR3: CASSWSQIETQYF

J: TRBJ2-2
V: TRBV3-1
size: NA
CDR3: CASSHAGLAGGNTGELFF

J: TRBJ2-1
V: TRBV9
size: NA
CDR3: CASSGWTGTSGYNEQFF

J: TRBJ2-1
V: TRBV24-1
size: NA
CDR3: CATSDLTLGGSNEQFF

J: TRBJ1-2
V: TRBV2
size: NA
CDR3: CASKEREGYGYTF

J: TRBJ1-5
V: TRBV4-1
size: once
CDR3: CASSQVGSRGQPQHF

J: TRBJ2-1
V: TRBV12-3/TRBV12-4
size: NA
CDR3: CASSLDGGTYNEQFF

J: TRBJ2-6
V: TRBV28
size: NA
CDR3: CATNWAGANVLTF

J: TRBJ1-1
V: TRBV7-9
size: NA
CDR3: CASSPFGGGTEAFF

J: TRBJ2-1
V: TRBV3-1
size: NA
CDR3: CASSQGPGPEQFF

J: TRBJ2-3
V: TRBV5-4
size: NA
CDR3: CASSKALGLTDTQYF

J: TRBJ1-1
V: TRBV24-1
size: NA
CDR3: CATSEDGDTEAFF

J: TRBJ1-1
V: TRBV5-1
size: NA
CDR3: CASSVNGENTEAFF

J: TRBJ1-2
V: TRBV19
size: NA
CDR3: CASSITGGVHGYTF

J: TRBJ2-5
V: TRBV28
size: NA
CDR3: CASSPMTGADETQYF

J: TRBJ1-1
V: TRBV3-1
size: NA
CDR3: CASSFIGGAAEAFF

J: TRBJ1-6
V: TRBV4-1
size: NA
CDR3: CASSSGTSDSPLHF

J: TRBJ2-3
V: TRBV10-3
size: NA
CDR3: CAISESGLETDTQYF